Listed here is a single TCR beta chain. Its antigen is still unknown. Assay used: immunoSEQ multiplex PCR; TCRdb lists only in-frame clones, some missing. The profile covers under 150,000 clones, with about nine tenths appearing a single time and roughly 0.99% taken by the ten largest. This entry comes from a study of OX40 agonist ivuxolimab in advanced cancers. The wider study: Patients were treated with ivuxolimab, an agonistic anti-OX40 (CD134) antibody. Patients enrolled in dose escalation were diagnosed with hepatocellular carcinoma, melanoma, renal cell or head and neck cancer. A partial response was reached by three patients: one with hepatocellular carcinoma and two with cutaneous melanoma. General study findings and limits: Also present in some nonresponders was a low level of normalized T-cell clonal expansion.

The V and J ends lost 5 bases and 3 bases, in that order; junction bases with no gene match: 6. The CDR3 runs 16 residues. The germline V gene has CDR1 MNHEY and CDR2 SMNVEV (reference sequence). The TCR was taken from an adult with an advanced solid tumor such as melanoma, head and neck, liver or kidney cancer. The sample was CD4+ or CD8+ T cells sorted from blood, taken in a trial of the OX40 agonist ivuxolimab. The J gene is TRBJ2-7, the V gene TRBV27; 14 bases line up with TRBD2. This chain's CDR3 is CASSHQTSGRGYEQYF. The CDR3 nucleotides are TGTGCCAGCAGTCACCAGACTAGCGGGAGGGGCTACGAGCAGTACTTC.